This T cell receptor beta chain stems from a study of beta chain features in type 1 diabetes (dated by TCRdb to 2016 to 2019). As for the study more broadly: Mean age, gender distribution, total cell number and subset yield were not different between patients and healthy donors. Across all samples, fewer than 110,000,000 sorted cells were examined, and cell number per subset correlated strongly with RNA yield. In the study, recently diagnosed type 1 diabetes patients and matched healthy donors were compared on the TCRB repertoires of their sorted circulating CD4+ T cell subsets. Regulatory and stem cell-like memory subsets were isolated from only 8 patients and roughly eight healthy donors, whereas naive and central memory subsets came from all 30 or so donors.

This clone turned up a few times. Its antigen specificity is not known. Base qualities were left out, and no much larger clone turns up one base away. The germline V gene (reference sequence) provides CDR1 LNHNV and CDR2 YYDKDF. V ends up 0 bases short and J 4 bases short, with an unmatched junction base count of 2. Its CDR3 holds 14 amino acids, cysteine through phenylalanine. Only the CDR3 DNA stays, 42 bases, in frame from base 1. The entire amount of isolated RNA was reverse transcribed using the High Capacity cDNA Reverse Transcription Kit, so the sequenced TCRB transcripts were expressed ones. Deep immunoSEQ sequencing was performed on naive, central memory and regulatory T cell samples, with an average of roughly 3.5 million total reads per sample. Sorted cells were lysed in RLT buffer and RNA was extracted with DNase-treated RNeasy Micro or Mini kits, depending on cell number. Each cell subset was processed separately to prevent cross-contamination, with patient and healthy donor samples processed together. The immunoSEQ multiplex PCR was used to amplify TCRB sequences from cDNA, yielding 87-bp fragments that span the CDR3 region. Sequencing of the amplicons was performed on the Illumina HiSeq platform. As for the original processing: Synthetic template baselines were used to correct PCR bias computationally, reads within Hamming distance 2 were collapsed together, and singletons that could not be merged were discarded. Reads were aligned against IMGT so that V, D and J genes, CDR3 length and insertions or deletions at six rearrangement sites could be assigned. Within each subset, clonotype counts were normalized to sorted cell number, and only after that were true diversity and Gini coefficients computed with the tcR R package. The overlap coefficient, calculated on TCRB nucleotide sequences, was used to measure repertoire sharing. As a proxy for the pre-selection repertoire, out-of-frame TCRB sequences from naive cells were analyzed. TCRdb re-hosts the immuneACCESS table, in-frame sequences only. Its copies lack some clones; in the studies checked, an unresolved V gene accounts for under half of them, and the cause for the rest is not known. That table furnishes V, J and clone size, whereas the DNA furnished D and trimming. This sample has fewer than 300,000 clones in its table, and about a fifth of those were observed once. Around 0.028% of the sample lies in the top ten.

Each donor gave one peripheral blood draw, averaging roughly 100 mL, which was collected into heparinised tubes. Naive, central memory, regulatory and stem cell-like memory CD4+ T cells were sorted on a BD FACSAria II using a panel including CD45RO, CCR7, CD25, CD127, CD95 and CD27. Purity was above 95% for every sorted population. PBMCs were isolated right away by Lymphoprep density gradient centrifugation and were stained directly, without culture. To minimize batch effects, samples were stained and sorted in pairs, one healthy donor with one patient per experiment. Findings and caveats that apply to the study as a whole: PCR might favor shorter templates, but patient and control samples were amplified and corrected together, so any skew would affect both groups equally. Fewer insertions and more nucleotide deletions at VDJ recombination sites were observed in patients with type 1 diabetes, implying thymic rearrangement abnormalities. Because the HLA sub-analyses included only small numbers of individuals, any influence of HLA type on TCRB rearrangement was left unresolved. Naive, central memory and regulatory TCRB repertoires appeared to be more similar among patients than among healthy donors. Because cDNA was sequenced instead of genomic DNA, highly expressing activated cells could be over-represented, though the groups showed no difference in activation or CD3 levels. A moderate but significant shortening of TCRB CDR3 length was observed in type 1 diabetes patients in all four CD4+ subsets.

Sequences were obtained from naive CD4+ T cells from blood. The sample's cell subset or site label, decoded: true naive CD4+ T cells. The TCR was taken from a woman between 35 and 50 years old with type 1 diabetes. Here the chain combines TRBV15 and TRBJ1-2; TRBD1 matches 7 bases in the middle. The DNA sequence is given as TGTGCCACCAGCAGAGAGGGGACAGCCTATGGCTACACCTTC. The translation is CATSREGTAYGYTF.